This TCR beta chain came from a study of T cell responses to AZD1222 COVID-19 vaccine. Study background: Researchers grouped second doses given at about 4 or about 12 weeks into one pool.

A remark on this clone: The antigen remains unidentified.

V lost 3 bases and J lost 3, with 13 bases in between. There are 14 residues in the CDR3. Per germline, CDR1 DFQATT and CDR2 SNEGSKA (reference sequence). Sequencing used immunoSEQ multiplex PCR; TCRdb keeps in-frame clones, though not all of them. The sample records 90,000 to 110,000 clones, approximately 88% being singletons. Study outcomes and limitations: In all cases, repertoires were sampled only after the peak T cell response. White British people made up most donors, females outnumbered males, and clonal diversity was possibly underestimated.

Specimen: peripheral blood, collected on day 0 of AZD1222 vaccination. This chain connects TRBV20-1 to TRBJ2-3, with unresolved D. This TCR came from an adult in good health. DNA for the CDR3: TGCAGTGCTAGTCGAGGCCCCGGGACAGATACGCAGTATTTT. It translates to CSASRGPGTDTQYF.